These 3 T cell receptor beta chains came from one sample sequenced in a study of blood T cell repertoires in COVID-19. The data were produced by immunoSEQ multiplex PCR, yet TCRdb's version contains in-frame clones alone and is incomplete. The sample carries some 180,000 clones, around four fifths recorded once. Source material: peripheral blood. The source is a woman older than 75 with COVID-19, enrolled during active disease.

The V call is TRBV28, the J call TRBJ1-5; tentative D call: TRBD1 (5 bases). The CDR3 is 16 residues long. From germline, CDR1 is MDHEN and CDR2 SYDVKM. Trimming took 6 bases from V and 0 from J, leaving 15 bases between them. CDR3 bases: TGTGCCAGCAGGTTCGACAGCACTTATAGCAATCAGCCCCAGCATTTT. This gives the protein CASRFDSTYSNQPQHF. The whole variable domain, remainder taken from reference TRBV28 and TRBJ1-5, is DVKVTQSSRYLVKRTGEKVFLECVQDMDHENMFWYRQDPGLGLRLIYFSYDVKMKEKGDIPEGYSVSREKKERFSLILESASTNQTSMYLCASRFDSTYSNQPQHFGDGTRLSIL.

The rearrangement links TRBV18 to TRBJ1-5, with 8 nucleotides matching TRBD1. The length of the CDR3 is 15 residues. The trim removed 2 bases at V and 6 bases at J, leaving 6 bases unmatched. From germline, CDR1 is KGHSH and CDR2 LQKENI. CDR3 amino acids: CASSPSRGLGQPQHF. DNA of the CDR3: TGTGCCAGCTCACCATCCAGGGGGCTGGGTCAGCCCCAGCATTTT. Full variable domain (outside the CDR3, taken from reference TRBV18 and TRBJ1-5): NAGVMQNPRHLVRRRGQEARLRCSPMKGHSHVYWYRQLPEEGLKFMVYLQKENIIDESGMPKERFSAEFPKEGPSILRIQQVVRGDSAAYFCASSPSRGLGQPQHFGDGTRLSIL.

V and J are TRBV28 and TRBJ1-5, with D perhaps TRBD1 (5 bases). The V and J ends lost 6 bases and 7 bases respectively, with 16 bases between them. This CDR3 comprises 14 residues. Germline V gene sequence: CDR1 MDHEN, CDR2 SYDVKM. The CDR3 nucleotides are TGTGCCAGCAGCCGCGGGGGGGAGGGACAGCCCCAGCATTTT. Protein: CASSRGGEGQPQHF.